Ten or more counts support the clone carrying this T cell receptor beta chain. What it binds is not known. This CDR3 contains 13 residues. Germline lookup yields CDR1 DFQATT and CDR2 SNEGSKA (reference sequence). V lost 5 bases and J 0 bases, leaving 11 bases between the germline ends. This specimen comes from a study of T-cell reconstitution after alpha-beta-depleted transplantation in children. Overall study findings and caveats: Most T-cell counts and diversity one year after the transplant came from T cells that were newly produced. Some patients showed high day-60 TCRbeta diversity, which derived from surviving recipient T cells and thymic progenitors.

A library of TCRbeta sequences, prepared with unique molecular identifiers, was generated. TCRdb re-derived calls from the PCR reads in MiXCR, one entry per CDR3 protein. The sample includes around 240,000 distinct CDR3 sequences, approximately 8.9% of them seen just once. This TCR was sampled from a male patient aged 10 to 17 who had a stem cell transplant for acute lymphoblastic leukemia, so the T cells may come from the graft donor. The sequences come from PBMCs, mostly from graft donor cells, collected 180 days after TCRalphabeta/CD19-depleted stem cell transplant. This chain joins TRBV20-1 and TRBJ2-7, with D uncertain. The CDR3 DNA reads as TGCAGTGCTCGCGTACCGAGCTCCTACGAGCAGTACTTC. This codes for CSARVPSSYEQYF.